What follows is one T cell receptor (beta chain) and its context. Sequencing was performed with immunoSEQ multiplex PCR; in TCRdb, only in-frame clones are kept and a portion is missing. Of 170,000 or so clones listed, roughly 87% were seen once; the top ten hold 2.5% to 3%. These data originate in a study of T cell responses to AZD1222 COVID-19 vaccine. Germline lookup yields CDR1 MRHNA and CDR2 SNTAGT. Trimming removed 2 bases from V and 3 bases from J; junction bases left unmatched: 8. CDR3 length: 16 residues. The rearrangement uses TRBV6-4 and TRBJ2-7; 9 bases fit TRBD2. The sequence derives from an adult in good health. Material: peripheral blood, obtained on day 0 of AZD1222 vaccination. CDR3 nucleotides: TGTGCCAGCAGTGACCCTTGGCGGGAGGGCCACTACGAGCAGTACTTC. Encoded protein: CASSDPWREGHYEQYF.